A selection of T cell receptor beta chains follows, all from one sample in a study of blood T cell repertoires in COVID-19. The method was immunoSEQ multiplex PCR; TCRdb's version includes in-frame clones alone and lacks a portion of them. The data show fewer than 250,000 clones, with roughly 82% seen just once and about 4.8% held by the top ten. The sample consisted of peripheral blood. All receptors come from a woman in her 70s with acute or convalescent COVID-19. The CDR3 runs from the conserved cysteine through the conserved F or W. The order of the fields is clone size, V gene, J gene, D gene, CDR3 DNA, CDR3 protein. A D gene is named only where the DNA matches it firmly. The size of a clone is reported for some rows only, either as once, few or many, or as a class for expanded clones.

-,TRBV5-1,TRBJ2-1,TRBD2,TGCGCCAGCACCGGGACTACAACCTACAATGAGCAGTTCTTC,CASTGTTTYNEQFF
-,TRBV5-4,TRBJ1-4,-,TGTGCCAGCAGCTCGCGAGGGGGTAATGAAAAACTGTTTTTT,CASSSRGGNEKLFF
-,TRBV7-9,TRBJ1-1,-,TGTGCCAGCAGCTTAGTATTCGTCTTGAACACTGAAGCTTTCTTT,CASSLVFVLNTEAFF
-,TRBV6-4,TRBJ1-1,-,TGTGCCAGCAGTGAGGCCCGGAACACTGAAGCTTTCTTT,CASSEARNTEAFF
-,TRBV2,TRBJ1-5,-,TGTGCCAGCAGCCTCCAGTATAGCAATCAGCCCCAGCATTTT,CASSLQYSNQPQHF
-,TRBV27,TRBJ1-2,-,TGTGCCAGCAGTCTACAGGGTTCTAACTATGGCTACACCTTC,CASSLQGSNYGYTF
-,TRBV7-8,TRBJ1-2,-,TGTGCCAGCAGCTTAGATGCGGGGGGTAACTATGGCTACACCTTC,CASSLDAGGNYGYTF
-,TRBV7-2,TRBJ2-3,TRBD2,TGTGCCAGCAGCTTAAGGCGGGGGGGTGGAGCAGATACGCAGTATTTT,CASSLRRGGGADTQYF
-,TRBV7-4,TRBJ2-7,TRBD1,TGTGCCAGCAGCTTAGAACACAGGACAGGAGAAGGCGAGCAGTACTTC,CASSLEHRTGEGEQYF
-,TRBV6-1,TRBJ1-4,-,TGTGCCAGCAGTGAAATGGGGGAGGTTGCAACTAATGAAAAACTGTTTTTT,CASSEMGEVATNEKLFF
-,TRBV28,TRBJ1-2,-,TGTGCCAGCAGGCCAGTTAACGTAGGCTACACCTTC,CASRPVNVGYTF
-,TRBV6-6,TRBJ1-5,TRBD1,TGTGCCAGTGGGACAGGGGCAGGGGGCAATCAGCCCCAGCATTTT,CASGTGAGGNQPQHF
-,TRBV5-1,TRBJ1-1,-,TGCGCCAGCAGCTTGGGGTCGGTAATCTTGAACACTGAAGCTTTCTTT,CASSLGSVILNTEAFF
-,TRBV7-9,TRBJ2-1,TRBD2,TGTGCCAGCAGCCCCCCGACTAGCTTAACATACAATGAGCAGTTCTTC,CASSPPTSLTYNEQFF
-,TRBV19,TRBJ1-1,TRBD1,TGTGCCAGTAGGCCTAGGACAGGACCGAACACTGAAGCTTTCTTT,CASRPRTGPNTEAFF
once,TRBV7-8,TRBJ2-5,-,TGTGCCAGCAGCTTTCTCGAAGAGACCCAGTACTTC,CASSFLEETQYF
-,TRBV19,TRBJ1-1,-,TGTGCCAGTAGTATATCGGGAGTGGCGAACACTGAAGCTTTCTTT,CASSISGVANTEAFF
-,TRBV11-2,TRBJ2-3,TRBD2,TGTGCCAGCAGCCCAAGGGCGGGGGGTAGCACAGATACGCAGTATTTT,CASSPRAGGSTDTQYF
once,TRBV6-6,TRBJ1-2,TRBD1,TGTGCCAGCAGTTTGACAGGGATTTATGGCTACACCTTC,CASSLTGIYGYTF
-,TRBV27,TRBJ1-5,TRBD1,TGTGCCAGCAGTTTAACAGGGGGCCTCAATCAGCCCCAGCATTTT,CASSLTGGLNQPQHF
few,TRBV3-1/TRBV3-2,TRBJ1-3,-,TGTGCCAGCAGCCAACTGGGGAGGGTTGGATCTGGAAACACCATATATTTT,CASSQLGRVGSGNTIYF
-,TRBV7-2,TRBJ2-2,TRBD2,TGTGCCAGCAGCTTAGCCCCAGCGGGGTACACCGGGGAGCTGTTTTTT,CASSLAPAGYTGELFF
-,TRBV28,TRBJ1-2,-,TGTGCCAGCAGTTTTTTAAACTATGGCTACACCTTC,CASSFLNYGYTF
-,TRBV7-2,TRBJ1-5,TRBD1,TGTGCCAGCAGCTTAGACAGGGGGCATGTTCAGCCCCAGCATTTT,CASSLDRGHVQPQHF
-,TRBV6-5,TRBJ2-3,TRBD2,TGTGCCAGCAGTTACTCAGGCGGGGGGGCGGTCGATACGCAGTATTTT,CASSYSGGGAVDTQYF
-,TRBV28,TRBJ2-1,TRBD1,TGTGCCAGCAGCCGAAACAGGGGTAAGAGGTACAATGAGCAGTTCTTC,CASSRNRGKRYNEQFF
-,TRBV6-5,TRBJ1-2,-,TGTGCCAGCAGTTACGGAGGGAACTATGGCTACACCTTC,CASSYGGNYGYTF
-,TRBV28,TRBJ1-4,TRBD1,TGTGCCAGCAGGGCGACAGGGGTGGAAGAAAAACTGTTTTTT,CASRATGVEEKLFF
few,TRBV14,TRBJ1-1,TRBD1,TGTGCCAGCAGCCAGACAGGGGCGGCGAACACTGAAGCTTTCTTT,CASSQTGAANTEAFF
-,TRBV4-2,TRBJ2-3,-,TGTGCCAGCACCAAGGCGGGGGCCTACACAGATACGCAGTATTTT,CASTKAGAYTDTQYF